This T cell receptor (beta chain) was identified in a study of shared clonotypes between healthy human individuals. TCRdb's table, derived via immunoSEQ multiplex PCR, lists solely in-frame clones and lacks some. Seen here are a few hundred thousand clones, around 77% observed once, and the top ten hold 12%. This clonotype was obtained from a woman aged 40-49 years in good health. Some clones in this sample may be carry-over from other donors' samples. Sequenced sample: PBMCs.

CDR3 bases: TGTGCCAGCAGCCCCCCTGAGGGGATAGCCCCTCGCGAGCAGTACTTC. Amino acids: CASSPPEGIAPREQYF. V usage is TRBV7-9 and J usage is TRBJ2-5; D tentatively fits TRBD1 or TRBD2 (5 bases each). The J call is uncertain, as TRBJ2-7 better fits the DNA end. Germline CDR1 and CDR2: SEHNR and FQNEAQ (reference sequence). This CDR3 region has 16 residues.